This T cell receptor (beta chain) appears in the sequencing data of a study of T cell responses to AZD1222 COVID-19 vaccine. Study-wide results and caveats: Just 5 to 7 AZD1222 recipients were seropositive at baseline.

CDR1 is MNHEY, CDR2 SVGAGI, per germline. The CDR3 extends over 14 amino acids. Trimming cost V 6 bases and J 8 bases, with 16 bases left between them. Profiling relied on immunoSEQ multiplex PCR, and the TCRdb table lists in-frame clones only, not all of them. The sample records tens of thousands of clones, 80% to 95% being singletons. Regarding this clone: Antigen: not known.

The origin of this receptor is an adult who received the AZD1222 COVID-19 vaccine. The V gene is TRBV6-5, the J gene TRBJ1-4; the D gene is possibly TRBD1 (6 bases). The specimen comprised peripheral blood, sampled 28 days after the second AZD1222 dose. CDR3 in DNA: TGTGCCAGCAGGGCAACAGGGTTGGAAGAAAAACTGTTTTTT. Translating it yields CASRATGLEEKLFF.